The TCR beta chain described here comes from a study of vaccination and CD4 T cells after COVID-19. Background on the study: Investigators took post-vaccine samples a median approximately 73 days after dose two, within a range of 14 to 241.

Treatment indicated: approximately 11-day PBMC culture with coronavirus spike peptide pools or control peptides (ViraFEST assay). When more than nine days of culture had elapsed, CD4+ T cells were isolated by negative selection. Cultured CD4+ T cell DNA was sequenced using the Oncomine TCR Beta short-read assay. From the PCR reads, TCRdb called clonotypes with MiXCR, one entry per CDR3 protein. The table lists roughly 5,000 distinct CDR3 sequences, less than 50% of them singletons. Overall study findings and caveats: 304 of 307 vaccine-specific clones from convalescent patients were spike mono-reactive.

This clonotype was detected a few times. Its antigen is currently unknown. This CDR3 is built from 14 residues. Per the germline V gene, CDR1 is MNHEY and CDR2 is SMNVEV (reference sequence). V lost 7 bases to trimming and J lost 5 bases, with 15 bases between them. The rearrangement joins TRBV27 to TRBJ1-5; maybe TRBD1 (5 bases). The sequence was obtained from a human donor who had recovered from COVID-19. The sample taken for sequencing was CD4+ T cells from blood, cultured in vitro. CDR3 amino acids: CASKKGAFHQPQHF. For the CDR3, the DNA is TGTGCCAGCAAAAAAGGGGCCTTCCATCAGCCCCAGCATTTT.